A single sample is the source of the 13 T cell receptor beta chains below, sequenced in a study of T cells in Graves' hyperthyroidism and ophthalmopathy (dated by TCRdb to between 2018 and 2021). The library was produced with multiplex PCR. The reads were generated on an Illumina HiSeq 2000. TCR beta CDR3 regions were amplified from RNA transcripts. The TCR CDR3 was subjected to a first round of RT-PCR using the HTBI primer set and the Qiagen OneStep RT-PCR kit. TCRdb reworked the public reads: Q25 trimming with fastp, MiXCR clone assembly, productive beta chains retained. Every entry covers one CDR3 protein and lists the most common genes and DNA from its rows. The sample data list about 420,000 distinct CDR3 sequences, and approximately 15% of these were observed just once. The ten top clones hold approximately 5.8% of the sample. Sequencing input: blood. The receptors here all came from a woman aged 18-35 years with Graves' hyperthyroidism.

Details on this clonotype: Germline and junction disagree at one end, which may indicate a read error. CDR3 amino acids: CASGIPGPKNIQYF. The DNA of the CDR3 is TGTGCCAGTGGTATCCCGGGGCCCAAAAACATTCAGTACTTC. This sequence joins TRBV19 and TRBJ2-4; D may correspond to TRBD1 or TRBD2 (5 bases each). The CDR3 extends over 14 amino acids. Germline V gene sequence: CDR1 LNHDA, CDR2 SQIVND (reference sequence).

This clonotype has more than one count but fewer than ten. The chain has TRBV7-2 and TRBJ1-2; unclear D gene. The CDR3 runs 14 residues. Trimming removed 5 bases from V and 2 bases from J, with 12 bases in between. Looked up from germline, CDR1 is SGHTA and CDR2 is FQGNSA. In DNA, the CDR3 is TGTGCCAGCAGCGAAAGTCGGGGAAACTATGGCTACACCTTC. This encodes CASSESRGNYGYTF.

This clonotype has a handful of counts. The chain combines TRBV19 with TRBJ1-2; TRBD1 matches at 7 bases. V lost 3 bases to trimming and J lost 7 bases; unmatched junction nucleotides: 11. The germline V gene encodes CDR1 LNHDA and CDR2 SQIVND (reference sequence). The CDR3 loop spans 15 amino acids. The CDR3 DNA follows: TGTGCCAGTAGTATCGCCGGGACAGAGACTTTTGGCTACACCTTC. Protein product: CASSIAGTETFGYTF.

Points on this clonotype: The final CDR3 position lacks the conserved phenylalanine or tryptophan, pointing to a likely read error. V gene TRBV27 combines with J gene TRBJ1-1; 8 bases agree with TRBD1. With 6 bases clipped from V and 4 bases from J, the junction kept 7 bases outside the gene matches. The CDR3 runs 14 residues. Germline V lookup: CDR1 MNHEY, CDR2 SMNVEV (reference sequence). CDR3: CASRQHRGVTEAFL. The CDR3 nucleotides read TGTGCCAGCAGACAACACAGGGGGGTCACTGAAGCTTTCCTT.

The gene calls are TRBV6-5 and TRBJ2-7, with 10 nucleotides matching TRBD2. The CDR3 is made up of 15 amino acids. CDR1 is MNHEY, CDR2 SVGAGI, per germline. V shed 4 bases, J shed 4 bases, and the junction held 7 bases outside the gene matches. The CDR3 DNA follows: TGTGCCAGCAGTTCTCTAGCGGGAGATGGGTACGAGCAGTACTTC. Amino acids: CASSSLAGDGYEQYF.

This clonotype occurred many times. The chain uses TRBV7-8 and TRBJ2-1, with D perhaps assigned TRBD1 or TRBD2 (5 bases each). The CDR3 contains 14 residues. The germline V and J ends were trimmed by 5 bases and 10 bases, with 18 bases remaining between them. CDR1 SGHVS and CDR2 FQNEAQ come from the germline V gene. The CDR3 region has the DNA TGTGCCAGCAGCCCCCTGGACTCCCGGGGCGAGCAGTTCTTC. It translates to CASSPLDSRGEQFF.

This clonotype appeared many times. The chain recombines TRBV18 with TRBJ2-7; TRBD1 matches 10 bases. Trimming took 0 bases from V and 6 from J; bases not matched to a gene: 5. The CDR3 consists of 15 residues. Germline loops: CDR1 KGHSH, CDR2 LQKENI. CDR3 sequence (DNA): TGTGCCAGCTCACCACCGGGGACAGGGGTAGGCGAGCAGTACTTC. Translated, it gives CASSPPGTGVGEQYF.

This clonotype showed up many times. The gene calls are TRBV28 and TRBJ2-7, with unresolved D. Germline V gene data show CDR1 as MDHEN and CDR2 as SYDVKM. With 7 bases removed from V and 0 bases from J, the gap between germline ends came to 16 bases. CDR3 size: 15 residues. CDR3 nucleotides: TGTGCCAGCAAGGAAACCAACAGTGGCTCCTACGAGCAGTACTTC. Translating it yields CASKETNSGSYEQYF.

This clonotype has at least ten counts. The CDR3, as DNA: TGCAGTGCTAGAGATCCCCAGGGGATGAACACTGAAGCTTTCTTT. It specifies CSARDPQGMNTEAFF. The chain combines TRBV20-1 with TRBJ1-1, with D perhaps TRBD1 (6 bases). The V and J ends lost 0 bases and 0 bases respectively, with 11 bases between them. Germline V gene data show CDR1 as DFQATT and CDR2 as SNEGSKA (reference sequence). CDR3 length: 15 amino acids.

This clonotype has just a few counts. The chain joins TRBV20-1 to TRBJ2-2; the match to TRBD2 covers 11 bases. Looked up from germline, CDR1 is DFQATT and CDR2 is SNEGSKA (reference sequence). J lost 7 bases, V lost 0 bases, and 4 bases had no gene match. This CDR3 has 15 amino acids. In DNA form, the CDR3 reads TGCAGTGCTAGAGATAGCGGGAGGGCTGGCGGGGAGCTGTTTTTT. It translates to CSARDSGRAGGELFF.

This clonotype was seen repeatedly, ten times or more. The genes are TRBV28 and TRBJ2-7; 11 positions agree with TRBD1. This CDR3 region has 15 residues. Germline loops: CDR1 MDHEN, CDR2 SYDVKM. The J segment lost 5 bases and the V segment lost 5 bases, leaving 8 bases of the junction unmatched. The CDR3 nucleotides read TGTGCCAGCAGTCACCGGGACAGGGGGTTCAACGAGCAGTACTTC. This encodes CASSHRDRGFNEQYF.

This clonotype showed up many times. The V gene is TRBV7-9, the J gene TRBJ2-6; D is perhaps TRBD1 or TRBD2 (5 bases each). CDR1 and CDR2 from the germline V gene are SEHNR and FQNEAQ (reference sequence). V gave up 3 bases and J gave up 0 bases, with 12 bases separating them. CDR3 size: 17 residues. This chain's CDR3 is CASSFPGRASGANVLTF. DNA for the CDR3: TGTGCCAGCAGCTTCCCGGGACGGGCCTCTGGGGCCAACGTCCTGACTTTC.

This clonotype was picked up many times. The chain combines TRBV5-1 with TRBJ2-1; D is uncertain. This CDR3 is built from 15 residues. CDR1 is SGHRS and CDR2 is YFSETQ in the germline V gene. V gave up 0 bases and J gave up 0 bases, with 7 bases separating them. CDR3 DNA sequence: TGCGCCAGCAGCTTGGTTCGAGCCTCCTACAATGAGCAGTTCTTC. Protein: CASSLVRASYNEQFF. The variable domain in full, completed from reference TRBV5-1 and TRBJ2-1, reads KAGVTQTPRYLIKTRGQQVTLSCSPISGHRSVSWYQQTPGQGLQFLFEYFSETQRNKGNFPGRFSGRQFSNSRSEMNVSTLELGDSALYLCASSLVRASYNEQFFGPGTRLTVL.